This T cell receptor beta chain was found in a study of blood T cell repertoires in COVID-19. Recovered status in Cohort 3 required two negative PCRs, clearance, or symptom resolution. There are a few counts of this clone. Germline V CDR1 and CDR2: SGHTA, FQGNSA. The CDR3 is 14 amino acids. V was cut by 2 bases and J by 6 bases, with 11 bases left in between. Produced via immunoSEQ multiplex PCR; TCRdb's table is partial and in-frame only. The sample carries 180,000 or so clones, over 75% recorded once. The clonotype comes from a man aged 45-65 years who had recovered from COVID-19. The sequencing input was PBMCs or T cells enriched from blood (not recorded which). V and J are TRBV7-2 and TRBJ2-1; D possibly corresponds to TRBD2 (6 bases). CDR3 region: CASSLLSGPNEQFF. The CDR3 DNA reads TGTGCCAGCAGCTTACTTAGCGGACCCAATGAGCAGTTCTTC.